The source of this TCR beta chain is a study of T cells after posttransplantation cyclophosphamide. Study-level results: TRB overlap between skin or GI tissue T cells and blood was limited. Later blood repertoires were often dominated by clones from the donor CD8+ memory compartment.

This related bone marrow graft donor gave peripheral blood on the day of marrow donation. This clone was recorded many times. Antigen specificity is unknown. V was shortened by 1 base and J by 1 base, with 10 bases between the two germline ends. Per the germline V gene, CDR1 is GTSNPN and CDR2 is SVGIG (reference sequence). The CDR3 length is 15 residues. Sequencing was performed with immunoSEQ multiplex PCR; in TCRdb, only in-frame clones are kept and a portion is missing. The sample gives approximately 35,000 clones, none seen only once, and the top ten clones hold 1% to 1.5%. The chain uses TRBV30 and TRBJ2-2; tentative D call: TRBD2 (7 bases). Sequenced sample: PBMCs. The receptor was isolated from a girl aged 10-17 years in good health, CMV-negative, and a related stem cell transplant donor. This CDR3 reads CAWSGGGLNTGELFF. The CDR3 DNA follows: TGTGCCTGGAGTGGCGGGGGCTTGAACACCGGGGAGCTGTTTTTT.